This T cell receptor beta chain was obtained from a study of cytomegalovirus exposure and HLA in healthy donors. Study-wide results and limits: Donors were assumed by presence/absence analyses to have roughly uniform sequencing depth. The authors enumerated 164 TCR beta chains as linked to cytomegalovirus.

As concerns this clone: Its matching antigen is unknown.

The germline gives CDR1 SGHAT, CDR2 FQNNGV. After removal of 1 base from V and 2 bases from J, the junction contained 3 bases not matched to a gene. CDR3 length: 17 amino acids. The PCR used 60 Vbeta and 13 Jbeta primers. Sequencing was performed with immunoSEQ multiplex PCR; in TCRdb, only in-frame clones are kept and a portion is missing. The sample holds 63,000 or so clones. This receptor was identified in a boy under 18 in good health and CMV-seronegative. The specimen was PBMCs. This sequence joins TRBV11-2 and TRBJ2-3, with 13 bases aligning to TRBD2. The CDR3, as DNA: TGTGCCAGCAGCTTAGGTGGACTAGCGGGGGTCACAGATACGCAGTATTTT. It encodes CASSLGGLAGVTDTQYF.